This passage covers 25 T cell receptor beta chains from one sample sequenced in a study of T cell changes during pregnancy in multiple sclerosis. Clones were sequenced by immunoSEQ multiplex PCR, and TCRdb holds only the in-frame ones, with some missing. The sample contains around 84,000 clones, about 94% of which appear only once. The sample here was peripheral blood, taken in the second trimester of pregnancy. The receptors come from a female donor in good health, enrolled as a control in a pregnancy study.

This chain uses TRBV7-6 with TRBJ2-7; a possible D gene is TRBD2 (5 bases). The germline CDR1 and CDR2 sequences are SGHVS and FNYEAQ. Trimming shortened V by 3 bases and J by 3 bases, and 12 bases separated the two germline ends. The CDR3 is made up of 14 amino acids. The chain's CDR3 is CASSFGGLNYEQYF. For the CDR3, the DNA is TGTGCCAGCAGCTTCGGAGGCTTAAACTACGAGCAGTACTTC.

This chain links TRBV21-1 with TRBJ2-3; the D call in the table, TRBD1, was not verified against the DNA. TRBV21-1 is a known pseudogene. The CDR3 consists of 21 residues. The DNA for the CDR3 is TGTGCCAGCAGCAAATTGAGAGGGGGCGGTCGACCGGGTGGTAGCACAGATACGCAGTATTTT. Its translation: CASSKLRGGGRPGGSTDTQYF.

The chain recombines TRBV28 with TRBJ2-7; TRBD2 is a possible D gene (5 bases). The CDR3 runs 15 residues. Trimming took off 2 bases at V and 2 bases at J, with 13 bases between the two ends. Germline V gene data show CDR1 as MDHEN and CDR2 as SYDVKM. The CDR3 sequence: CASSLSRGIPYEQYF. The CDR3 nucleotides are TGTGCCAGCAGTTTAAGTCGGGGAATCCCCTACGAGCAGTACTTC.

DNA for the CDR3: TGTGCCAGCTCACCCCTAGGCCAAGAGACCCAGTACTTC. Its protein is CASSPLGQETQYF. The chain links TRBV18 to TRBJ2-5; D uncertain. V was cut by 3 bases and J by 1 base, with 6 bases left in between. There are 13 residues in the CDR3. Germline CDR1 reads KGHSH; CDR2 reads LQKENI.

The chain employs TRBV5-1 and TRBJ1-1, with 7 bases aligning to TRBD1. This CDR3 has 15 amino acids. V lost 6 bases, J lost 0 bases, and 8 bases stayed unmatched. The germline V gene encodes CDR1 SGHRS and CDR2 YFSETQ. CDR3 amino acids: CASTPGGKLNTEAFF. CDR3 nucleotides: TGCGCCAGCACTCCAGGGGGTAAATTGAACACTGAAGCTTTCTTT.

V usage is TRBV30 and J usage is TRBJ2-5, with a possible D match to TRBD1 (6 bases). Trimming took off 0 bases at V and 5 bases at J, with 19 bases between the two ends. In germline, CDR1 is GTSNPN, CDR2 SVGIG (reference sequence). The CDR3 contains 16 residues. This CDR3 is CAWSVGRGRLTETQYF. CDR3 DNA: TGTGCCTGGAGTGTTGGCAGGGGCCGACTCACGGAGACCCAGTACTTC.

The chain is built from TRBV19 and TRBJ2-3; a weak D match, TRBD1 (7 bases). The CDR3 consists of 18 residues. Germline CDR1 LNHDA, CDR2 SQIVND (reference sequence). V dropped 3 bases and J dropped 0 bases, with 19 bases sitting between them. CDR3: CASSIDRAGYLSTDTQYF. The DNA of the CDR3 is TGTGCCAGTAGTATCGACAGGGCGGGGTACCTAAGCACAGATACGCAGTATTTT.

This rearrangement joins TRBV4-1 to TRBJ2-7; 7 bases are shared with TRBD2. The ends lost 4 bases at V and 3 bases at J; junction bases unmatched: 21. Germline CDR1 reads MGHRA; CDR2 reads YSYEKL. CDR3 length: 19 residues. The DNA of the CDR3 is TGCGCCAGCAGCCTTCGACGAACAAGCTCGGGGGGAGGGCTCTACGAGCAGTACTTC. It yields the protein CASSLRRTSSGGGLYEQYF.

The rearrangement joins TRBV29-1 to TRBJ2-7, with TRBD2 identical over 8 bases. Germline lookup yields CDR1 SQVTM and CDR2 ANQGSEA. The CDR3 is made up of 13 amino acids. Trimming took 7 bases from V and 7 from J; bases not matched to a gene: 12. CDR3: CSGTRGGGGEQYF. CDR3 in DNA: TGCAGCGGCACACGGGGGGGAGGAGGTGAGCAGTACTTC.

The J gene is TRBJ2-7, the V gene TRBV7-2, with 10 nucleotides matching TRBD1. This CDR3 comprises 17 residues. Germline trimming cut 5 bases from V and 5 bases from J; bases unmatched to any gene: 15. Germline V gene data show CDR1 as SGHTA and CDR2 as FQGNSA. The CDR3 region is CASSRRFPGQGSDEQYF. CDR3 bases: TGTGCCAGCAGCCGGCGGTTTCCGGGACAGGGGTCCGACGAGCAGTACTTC.

This chain uses TRBV27 with TRBJ1-1, with 7 bases fitting TRBD1. The V and J ends lost 6 bases and 1 base, in that order; junction bases with no gene match: 11. The CDR3 has 16 residues. Germline CDR1 MNHEY, CDR2 SMNVEV (reference sequence). The CDR3 protein is CASSQEGAGKNTEAFF. The CDR3 DNA reads TGTGCCAGCAGCCAGGAGGGGGCAGGGAAGAACACTGAAGCTTTCTTT.

V is TRBV5-1 and J is TRBJ2-1, with 7 bases aligning to TRBD1. V trimming: 0 bases; J trimming: 3 bases; junction bases outside the gene matches: 6. The germline V gene encodes CDR1 SGHRS and CDR2 YFSETQ. The CDR3 sequence is 16 residues long. In DNA, the CDR3 is TGCGCCAGCAGCTTGGCAGGACAGGTCCTCTACAATGAGCAGTTCTTC. Protein sequence: CASSLAGQVLYNEQFF.

The CDR3 region is CASSIGRSENIQYF. The CDR3 region has the DNA TGTGCCAGTAGTATTGGGCGTTCAGAAAACATTCAGTACTTC. The chain links TRBV19 to TRBJ2-4; D is unresolved. V lost 3 bases and J 5 bases, leaving 11 bases between the germline ends. This CDR3 is built from 14 residues. Germline assignment: CDR1 LNHDA and CDR2 SQIVND (reference sequence).

The CDR3 bases are TGTGCCAGCAGTGAATGGACTAGCGGTGTGAGGAATGAGCAGTTCTTC. Protein product: CASSEWTSGVRNEQFF. The chain employs TRBV2 and TRBJ2-1; 10 bases agree with TRBD2. The CDR3 spans 16 residues. Trimming at V came to 2 bases and at J to 7 bases, leaving 8 bases not matched to a gene. Per germline, CDR1 SNHLY and CDR2 FYNNEI.

The V and J genes are TRBV6-5 and TRBJ2-7, with 9 bases fitting TRBD2. This CDR3 is 15 amino acids long. With 5 bases clipped from V and 4 bases from J, the junction kept 9 bases outside the gene matches. Germline loops: CDR1 MNHEY, CDR2 SVGAGI. The CDR3 DNA follows: TGTGCCAGCAGTACCTGGCGGGAGGGCCGATACGAGCAGTACTTC. Amino acids: CASSTWREGRYEQYF.

The chain couples TRBV27 to TRBJ2-6, with a weak D call TRBD1 (5 bases). This CDR3 has 16 amino acids. V was cut by 3 bases and J by 10 bases, with 19 bases left in between. CDR1 and CDR2 (germline): MNHEY, SMNVEV (reference sequence). The CDR3 nucleotides are TGTGCCAGCAGTTTCAAGTGGGGCATGCCCCTTAACGTCCTGACTTTC. Translating it yields CASSFKWGMPLNVLTF.

The chain uses TRBV5-1 and TRBJ2-7; 12 bases map to TRBD2. The CDR3 extends over 14 amino acids. CDR1 SGHRS and CDR2 YFSETQ come from the germline V gene. V lost 4 bases and J lost 3; bases outside the gene matches: 2. CDR3 residues: CASSRTSGNYEQYF. DNA for the CDR3: TGCGCCAGCAGCAGGACTAGCGGGAACTACGAGCAGTACTTC.

This chain connects TRBV1 to TRBJ2-5; the D segment call TRBD1 is taken from the table without a DNA check. TRBV1 is described as a pseudogene. The CDR3 consists of 16 residues. The CDR3 region has the DNA TGCACCAGCAGCCAAGATCCACAGGGTTATCAAGAGACCCAGTACTTC. Protein sequence: CTSSQDPQGYQETQYF.

In its sample, this clone was seen a few times. The chain links TRBV28 to TRBJ2-1, with D perhaps TRBD1 (6 bases). CDR3 size: 15 residues. Germline loops: CDR1 MDHEN, CDR2 SYDVKM. Trimming shortened V by 5 bases and J by 8 bases, and 19 bases separated the two germline ends. CDR3 loop: CASSPRQESWDEQFF. CDR3 coding DNA: TGTGCCAGCAGTCCTCGACAGGAATCATGGGATGAGCAGTTCTTC.

The chain uses TRBV28 and TRBJ1-1; no firm D call. Germline V lookup: CDR1 MDHEN, CDR2 SYDVKM. Trimming pared 6 bases from V and 1 base from J, leaving 12 bases between. The length of the CDR3 is 14 residues. CDR3 residues: CASSPVWANTEAFF. As DNA, the CDR3 is TGTGCCAGCAGCCCCGTTTGGGCGAACACTGAAGCTTTCTTT.

The V gene is TRBV2, the J gene TRBJ1-4; tentative D call: TRBD1 (6 bases). In germline, CDR1 is SNHLY, CDR2 FYNNEI. Trimming left V 4 bases short and J 0 bases short, with 9 bases between. The CDR3 extends over 15 amino acids. CDR3 bases: TGTGCCAGCAGTGTCGAGGGGGCAACTAATGAAAAACTGTTTTTT. This codes for CASSVEGATNEKLFF.

This chain joins TRBV7-8 and TRBJ2-3; the match to TRBD2 covers 9 bases. CDR1 SGHVS and CDR2 FQNEAQ come from the germline V gene. The CDR3 is 19 residues long. J was trimmed by 0 bases and V by 2 bases; bases with no gene match: 12. CDR3 bases: TGTGCCAGCAGCTTATGGTTCGGGGCGGGAGGGCCTAGCACAGATACGCAGTATTTT. Its translation: CASSLWFGAGGPSTDTQYF. Combining the CDR3 with reference TRBV7-8 and TRBJ2-3 gives the whole variable domain GAGVSQSPRYKVAKRGQDVALRCDPISGHVSLFWYQQALGQGPEFLTYFQNEAQLDKSGLPSDRFFAERPEGSVSTLKIQRTQQEDSAVYLCASSLWFGAGGPSTDTQYFGPGTRLTVL.

V usage is TRBV5-1 and J usage is TRBJ2-1; D is unclear. CDR1 is SGHRS, CDR2 YFSETQ, per germline. The CDR3 runs to 12 residues. The V end lost 1 base, the J end lost 4 bases, and 3 bases lay between the germline ends. The CDR3 DNA follows: TGCGCCAGCAGCTTGCAGTACAATGAGCAGTTCTTC. This sequence encodes CASSLQYNEQFF.

The chain couples TRBV18 to TRBJ2-3; possibly TRBD2 for D (6 bases). Germline V CDR1 and CDR2: KGHSH, LQKENI. V shed 0 bases and J shed 3 bases, with 13 bases lying between them. CDR3 length: 16 residues. The CDR3 loop is CASSPPGGVGTDTQYF. The CDR3 nucleotides read TGTGCCAGCTCACCACCGGGGGGAGTGGGTACAGATACGCAGTATTTT.

The chain combines TRBV4-1 with TRBJ2-1, with TRBD2 matching over 12 bases. The germline CDR1 and CDR2 sequences are MGHRA and YSYEKL. The CDR3 runs to 14 residues. V lost 6 bases and J lost 4; bases outside the gene matches: 1. This CDR3 reads CASRGLAGYNEQFF. Written as DNA, the CDR3 is TGCGCCAGCAGAGGACTAGCGGGGTACAATGAGCAGTTCTTC.